A selection of T cell receptor beta chains follows, all from one sample in a study of blood T cell repertoires in COVID-19. The protocol was immunoSEQ multiplex PCR, while the TCRdb copy is restricted to in-frame clones and leaves out a portion. The repertoire holds some 100,000 clones, with just under 85% as singletons. Source material: peripheral blood. The receptor source for this set is an older woman with active or convalescent COVID-19. CDR3s include the opening cysteine and the closing phenylalanine or tryptophan. D genes are given only for firm matches. Only part of the rows carry a size: once, few, many, or a class if the clone is expanded.

d_gene: NA
abundance: NA
j_gene: TRBJ1-2
v_gene: TRBV5-1
CDR3nt: TGCGCCAGCAGTTTGGATGGGAGTTATGGCTACACCTTC
CDR3aa: CASSLDGSYGYTF

d_gene: TRBD1
abundance: NA
j_gene: TRBJ2-1
v_gene: TRBV5-1
CDR3nt: TGCGCCAGCAGCTGGGGGACAGGGCTCTACAATGAGCAGTTCTTC
CDR3aa: CASSWGTGLYNEQFF

d_gene: TRBD1
abundance: NA
j_gene: TRBJ2-7
v_gene: TRBV7-9
CDR3nt: TGTGCCAGCAGCTATGGCAGGGGGAACTACGAGCAGTACTTC
CDR3aa: CASSYGRGNYEQYF

d_gene: NA
abundance: NA
j_gene: TRBJ2-7
v_gene: TRBV6-5
CDR3nt: TGTGCCAGCAGTTACTCCCCCCGCGGCCCCTACGAGCAGTACTTC
CDR3aa: CASSYSPRGPYEQYF

d_gene: NA
abundance: once
j_gene: TRBJ2-1
v_gene: TRBV24-1
CDR3nt: TGTGCCACCAGCCCGAGAGGGACATACAATGAGCAGTTCTTC
CDR3aa: CATSPRGTYNEQFF

d_gene: NA
abundance: few
j_gene: TRBJ1-6
v_gene: TRBV2
CDR3nt: TGTGCCAGCAGGGACAGTCCTAATTCACCCCTCCACTTT
CDR3aa: CASRDSPNSPLHF

d_gene: TRBD1
abundance: once
j_gene: TRBJ1-2
v_gene: TRBV7-2
CDR3nt: TGTGCCAGCAGCTTAGACAGGGGGCGGTATGGCTACACCTTC
CDR3aa: CASSLDRGRYGYTF

d_gene: NA
abundance: NA
j_gene: TRBJ1-4
v_gene: TRBV7-2
CDR3nt: TGTGCCAGCAGCTCTCGACCCCCTGGGGGGGGTGAAAAACTGTTTTTT
CDR3aa: CASSSRPPGGGEKLFF

d_gene: NA
abundance: NA
j_gene: TRBJ1-5
v_gene: TRBV28
CDR3nt: TGTGCCTCAACGCGGTGGCAGGGAAGCAATCAGCCCCAGCATTTT
CDR3aa: CASTRWQGSNQPQHF

d_gene: NA
abundance: NA
j_gene: TRBJ1-6
v_gene: TRBV9
CDR3nt: TGTGCCAGCAGCGTAGGCGGCAGGGGTTATGGATCACCCCTCCACTTT
CDR3aa: CASSVGGRGYGSPLHF

d_gene: NA
abundance: NA
j_gene: TRBJ1-1
v_gene: TRBV5-1
CDR3nt: TGCGCCAGCAGCTGGGGAGGGGACACTGAAGCTTTCTTT
CDR3aa: CASSWGGDTEAFF

d_gene: TRBD1
abundance: NA
j_gene: TRBJ1-2
v_gene: TRBV6-5
CDR3nt: TGTGCCAGCAAGCGGACAGGAACTAACTATGGCTACACCTTC
CDR3aa: CASKRTGTNYGYTF

d_gene: NA
abundance: NA
j_gene: TRBJ2-5
v_gene: TRBV7-6
CDR3nt: TGTGCCAGCAGCTTCTCGTCAGAGACCCAGTACTTC
CDR3aa: CASSFSSETQYF

d_gene: TRBD2
abundance: NA
j_gene: TRBJ2-3
v_gene: TRBV5-1
CDR3nt: TGCGCCAGCAGCACGACTAGCGGGGGCGCAGATACGCAGTATTTT
CDR3aa: CASSTTSGGADTQYF

d_gene: TRBD2
abundance: NA
j_gene: TRBJ2-3
v_gene: TRBV7-2
CDR3nt: TGTGCCAGCAGCTTAGTTCGGGGGGTTGCAGATACGCAGTATTTT
CDR3aa: CASSLVRGVADTQYF

d_gene: NA
abundance: once
j_gene: TRBJ1-2
v_gene: TRBV6-1
CDR3nt: TGTGCCAGCAGTGAACAGGGTCAAGATGGCTACACCTTC
CDR3aa: CASSEQGQDGYTF

d_gene: TRBD2
abundance: NA
j_gene: TRBJ2-7
v_gene: TRBV25-1
CDR3nt: TGTGCCGCTAGCGGAGGGGACTACGAGCAGTACTTC
CDR3aa: CAASGGDYEQYF

d_gene: TRBD1
abundance: NA
j_gene: TRBJ2-1
v_gene: TRBV5-1
CDR3nt: TGCGCCAGCAGCGCCGACAGGGCACCCTACAATGAGCAGTTCTTC
CDR3aa: CASSADRAPYNEQFF

d_gene: NA
abundance: NA
j_gene: TRBJ2-5
v_gene: TRBV10-2
CDR3nt: TGCGCCAGCAGTGAAGGGGGGGGTGGGTCCCCCCGACAAGAGACCCAGTACTTC
CDR3aa: CASSEGGGGSPRQETQYF